Detailed here is one TCR beta chain. As yet, its antigen is unknown. This may arise from a read error, as a much more abundant clone is one base away. This record comes from a study of blood T cells in healthy people across ages. Broader study findings: There were more naive CD4+ cells and higher diversity in long-lived donors than in aged donors.

It was with a sample-barcoded 5' primer and a J-beta primer mix that a second PCR of roughly 7 to 12 cycles was run. TCRdb passed the 5' RACE reads through MiXCR, listing each CDR3 protein once. The sample has roughly 1.6 million distinct CDR3 sequences; about 32% are singletons. Germline loops: CDR1 DFQATT, CDR2 SNEGSKA (reference sequence). The CDR3 is made up of 16 amino acids. V is TRBV20-1 and J is TRBJ2-7; 14 positions match TRBD2. Material: blood. The source of this sequence is a woman under 40 in good health. The CDR3 protein is CGARNSGTSGSYEQYF. Written as DNA, the CDR3 is TGCGGTGCTAGGAATTCCGGGACTAGCGGGAGTTACGAGCAGTACTTC.